The 10 T cell receptor beta chains presented below share a single source sample, sequenced in a study of shared clonotypes between healthy human individuals. Using immunoSEQ multiplex PCR, the repertoire was profiled, and TCRdb retains in-frame clones only, with some absent. Of roughly 2.6 million clones in the sample, approximately 92% were seen once. The specimen sequenced was naive CD4+ T cells sorted from blood. As for subset: CD45RA+ positively selected. These receptors originate from a man aged 18 to 29 in good health.

Details on this clone: The same CDR3 arises from other DNA sequences in this sample as well. V is TRBV10-1 and J is TRBJ2-3; D gene ambiguous. Trimming cost V 3 bases and J 4 bases, with 5 bases left between them. CDR1 is WNHNN, CDR2 SYGVQD, per germline (reference sequence). The CDR3 runs 12 residues. In nucleotides, the CDR3 is TGCGCCAGCAGTGAAAGCCCAGATACGCAGTATTTT. Residues: CASSESPDTQYF.

V gene TRBV6-5 combines with J gene TRBJ2-2; 10 bases map to TRBD2. CDR1 and CDR2 (germline): MNHEY, SVGAGI. With V trimmed by 6 bases and J by 6 bases, 7 bases remained unmatched. CDR3 length equals 15 residues. DNA of the CDR3: TGTGCCAGCAGCCGTCTAGCGGGAGTGGCCGGGGAGCTGTTTTTT. Its protein product is CASSRLAGVAGELFF.

The chain combines TRBV5-5 with TRBJ1-6; D gene uncertain. The CDR3 has 14 residues. Germline-derived CDR1 and CDR2 are SGHKS and YYEKEE (reference sequence). The V gene lost 2 bases and the J gene lost 7 bases, with 10 bases spanning the gap. In nucleotides, the CDR3 is TGTGCCAGCAGCTTCGGGTGGGAGAATTCACCCCTCCACTTT. Translation: CASSFGWENSPLHF.

As to this clone: Within the sample, other DNA sequences also encode this same CDR3. V and J are TRBV30 and TRBJ2-3, with no clear D. The CDR3 spans 12 residues. CDR1 is GTSNPN, CDR2 SVGIG, per germline (reference sequence). With 0 bases removed from V and 2 bases from J, the gap between germline ends came to 3 bases. The CDR3 loop is CAWSVNTDTQYF. In DNA form, the CDR3 reads TGTGCCTGGAGTGTGAACACAGATACGCAGTATTTT.

Comments on this clone: This sample includes further DNA sequences coding for the same CDR3. This chain connects TRBV20-1 to TRBJ1-1, with D hard to call. The CDR3 runs 9 residues. V was cut by 6 bases and J by 4 bases, with 3 bases left in between. Germline CDR1 reads DFQATT; CDR2 reads SNEGSKA (reference sequence). CDR3 sequence (DNA): TGCAGTGCACGCACTGAAGCTTTCTTT. Translating it yields CSARTEAFF.

This chain joins TRBV5-6 and TRBJ2-5; either TRBD1 or TRBD2 may supply D (5 bases each). The germline V gene encodes CDR1 SGHDT and CDR2 YYEEEE. The V gene lost 4 bases and the J gene lost 4 bases, with 20 bases spanning the gap. There are 16 residues in the CDR3. CDR3 sequence (DNA): TGTGCCAGCAGCGCCGGGGAGACACAGGCTCCAGAGACCCAGTACTTC. This translates into CASSAGETQAPETQYF.

The J gene is TRBJ2-7, the V gene TRBV6-1; TRBD2 agrees at 9 bases. V was clipped by 1 base and J by 2 bases; unmatched bases: 12. Germline CDR1 reads MNHNS; CDR2 reads SASEGT. The CDR3 totals 18 residues. In nucleotides, the CDR3 is TGTGCCAGCAGTGAAGTTTCGAGCGGGGGGCAGCGGACCTACGAGCAGTACTTC. Its protein product is CASSEVSSGGQRTYEQYF.

The chain has TRBV6-1 and TRBJ2-1; 10 bases are shared with TRBD1. This CDR3 is 15 amino acids long. V shed 8 bases, J shed 3 bases, and the junction held 7 bases outside the gene matches. The germline V gene encodes CDR1 MNHNS and CDR2 SASEGT. CDR3 in amino acids: CASLARDRGYNEQFF. The CDR3 DNA sequence: TGTGCCAGCCTGGCGAGGGACAGGGGCTACAATGAGCAGTTCTTC.

This clone appeared a few times. The chain is built from TRBV5-1 and TRBJ1-5, with a tentative D call TRBD1 (6 bases). Germline V gives CDR1 SGHRS, CDR2 YFSETQ. The CDR3 totals 14 residues. Trimming cost V 4 bases and J 5 bases, with 13 bases left between them. CDR3 bases: TGCGCCAGCAGCCCTCATGGGGGCGATCAGCCCCAGCATTTT. It translates to CASSPHGGDQPQHF.

Turning to this clone: Other DNA sequences within the sample encode an identical CDR3. The chain recombines TRBV19 with TRBJ2-6; D not certain. Germline loops: CDR1 LNHDA, CDR2 SQIVND (reference sequence). With 3 bases removed from V and 0 bases from J, the gap between germline ends came to 6 bases. CDR3 length: 15 amino acids. For the CDR3, the DNA is TGTGCCAGTAGTATTGTTAGCTCTGGGGCCAACGTCCTGACTTTC. Encoded protein: CASSIVSSGANVLTF.